This passage covers 30 T cell receptor beta chains from one sample sequenced in a study of cytomegalovirus exposure and HLA in healthy donors. Assay: immunoSEQ multiplex PCR; the TCRdb copy retains only in-frame clones and omits some. The sample consists of 150,000 to 180,000 clones, 85% to 90% of them appearing once. Sample: PBMCs. These receptors originate from a human donor in good health.

The V and J genes are TRBV5-1 and TRBJ1-5; 8 nucleotides match TRBD1. The junction had 3 bases not matched to a gene; V was cut back by 7 bases and J by 3 bases. The CDR3 runs to 13 residues. CDR1 SGHRS and CDR2 YFSETQ come from the germline V gene. This CDR3 is CASATGANQPQHF. CDR3 DNA: TGCGCCAGCGCGACAGGGGCCAATCAGCCCCAGCATTTT.

V gene TRBV7-9 combines with J gene TRBJ1-1, with a possible D match to TRBD1 (5 bases). The V and J ends lost 1 base and 6 bases respectively, with 12 bases between them. The CDR3 covers 14 residues. Germline V gene sequence: CDR1 SEHNR, CDR2 FQNEAQ (reference sequence). The CDR3 loop reads CASSLVGEVAEAFF. In nucleotides, the CDR3 is TGTGCCAGCAGCTTAGTAGGGGAGGTGGCTGAAGCTTTCTTT.

The chain joins TRBV5-4 to TRBJ2-6; D possibly corresponds to TRBD1 (5 bases). This CDR3 has 15 residues. Germline lookup yields CDR1 SGHNT and CDR2 YYREEE (reference sequence). The V and J ends lost 4 bases and 0 bases respectively, with 8 bases between them. The CDR3 region has the DNA TGTGCCAGCAGCCGAGACAGCTCTGGGGCCAACGTCCTGACTTTC. Amino acids: CASSRDSSGANVLTF.

CDR3 sequence reads: CASSNPGGPPREQYF. CDR3 coding DNA: TGTGCCAGTAGTAATCCGGGGGGCCCCCCGCGGGAGCAGTACTTC. The chain uses TRBV19 and TRBJ2-7; the D gene is possibly TRBD2 (7 bases). This CDR3 has 15 residues. Germline CDR1 and CDR2: LNHDA and SQIVND (reference sequence). Deletions cut 4 bases from V and 7 bases from J, with 20 bases between.

V and J are TRBV6-5 and TRBJ1-2; perhaps TRBD1 as D (5 bases). The germline gives CDR1 MNHEY, CDR2 SVGAGI. V lost 8 bases to trimming and J lost 2 bases, with 12 bases between them. The CDR3 length is 13 residues. CDR3 in amino acids: CASGARVNYGYTF. The CDR3 nucleotides are TGTGCCAGCGGCGCCAGGGTGAACTATGGCTACACCTTC.

This clone came up a few times. DNA of the CDR3: TGTGCCAGTAGTATCCGCTCCTCGGGCGAGCAGTACTTC. Translation: CASSIRSSGEQYF. The chain carries TRBV19 and TRBJ2-7; no reliable D call. Germline CDR1 is LNHDA and CDR2 is SQIVND (reference sequence). The V end was cut by 3 bases, the J end by 6 bases, with 12 bases between. CDR3 length: 13 residues.

Only one count was recorded for this clone. The chain recombines TRBV5-1 with TRBJ2-7, with 10 bases that match TRBD2. The V gene's germline CDR1 is SGHRS and CDR2 YFSETQ. This CDR3 has 14 residues. V gave up 3 bases and J gave up 2 bases; unmatched junction bases: 2. The CDR3, as DNA: TGCGCCAGCAGCTCTAGCGGGGGAACCTACGAGCAGTACTTC. Amino acids: CASSSSGGTYEQYF.

The chain joins TRBV27 to TRBJ2-3; no clear D gene. Trimming pared 2 bases from V and 0 bases from J, leaving 6 bases between. Germline V lookup: CDR1 MNHEY, CDR2 SMNVEV (reference sequence). This CDR3 comprises 14 residues. In DNA form, the CDR3 reads TGTGCCAGCAGTTTAGCGTATAGCACAGATACGCAGTATTTT. Protein product: CASSLAYSTDTQYF.

This chain links TRBV27 with TRBJ1-2, with D perhaps matching TRBD1 (5 bases). The germline V and J ends were trimmed by 0 bases and 1 base, with 9 bases remaining between them. From germline, CDR1 is MNHEY and CDR2 SMNVEV (reference sequence). The CDR3 sequence is 15 residues long. For the CDR3, the DNA is TGTGCCAGCAGTTTATCAGGGGCTCGTAACTATGGCTACACCTTC. Translation gives CASSLSGARNYGYTF.

This clone has more than one count but fewer than ten. The chain couples TRBV4-3 to TRBJ1-1; 9 positions agree with TRBD1. The CDR3 has 15 residues. V shed 0 bases, J shed 5 bases, and the junction held 4 bases outside the gene matches. Germline values: CDR1 LGHNA, CDR2 YSLEER. The CDR3 here is CASSQDIGQGTEAFF. As DNA, the CDR3 is TGCGCCAGCAGCCAAGATATAGGACAGGGGACTGAAGCTTTCTTT.

In this sample, this clone turned up a few times. V gene TRBV19 combines with J gene TRBJ1-1, with unresolved D. Germline values: CDR1 LNHDA, CDR2 SQIVND (reference sequence). CDR3 length: 14 residues. V lost 5 bases to trimming and J lost 6 bases, with 16 bases between them. As DNA, the CDR3 is TGTGCCAGTAGTCCCGCTATGGGGAGGGCTGAAGCTTTCTTT. The encoded protein is CASSPAMGRAEAFF.

V usage is TRBV7-2 and J usage is TRBJ1-2; the match to TRBD1 covers 10 bases. The CDR3 consists of 13 residues. In germline, CDR1 is SGHTA, CDR2 FQGNSA. V lost 5 bases to trimming and J lost 9 bases; unmatched junction nucleotides: 6. This CDR3 reads CASSPTGGNRYTF. In DNA, the CDR3 is TGTGCCAGCAGCCCGACAGGGGGCAATCGCTACACCTTC. The entire variable domain, with the rest obtained from reference TRBV7-2 and TRBJ1-2, is as follows: GAGVSQSPSNKVTEKGKDVELRCDPISGHTALYWYRQSLGQGLEFLIYFQGNSAPDKSGLPSDRFSAERTGGSVSTLTIQRTQQEDSAVYLCASSPTGGNRYTFGSGTRLTVV.

The rearrangement links TRBV2 to TRBJ1-1, with TRBD1 as a possible D gene (5 bases). Trimming shortened V by 9 bases and J by 0 bases, and 14 bases separated the two germline ends. Germline V gene data show CDR1 as SNHLY and CDR2 as FYNNEI. The CDR3 sequence is 14 residues long. The DNA for the CDR3 is TGTGCCAGTTCCAGGGATCGGGTGAACACTGAAGCTTTCTTT. Residues: CASSRDRVNTEAFF.

There are a few counts of this clone. The chain has TRBV6-1 and TRBJ1-1; tentatively, D is TRBD1 (5 bases). Between the trimmed V and J ends, which lost 4 bases and 3 bases, there was a span of 12 bases. The CDR3 runs to 14 residues. Germline V gene data show CDR1 as MNHNS and CDR2 as SASEGT. The CDR3 sequence is CASSGTGDYTEAFF. The CDR3 region has the DNA TGTGCCAGCAGTGGAACAGGTGACTACACTGAAGCTTTCTTT.

This sequence joins TRBV7-6 and TRBJ2-7; TRBD1 agrees at 8 bases. This CDR3 has 12 residues. Trimming at V came to 7 bases and at J to 6 bases, leaving 5 bases not matched to a gene. Germline values: CDR1 SGHVS, CDR2 FNYEAQ. CDR3 nucleotides: TGTGCCAGCATGGACAGGGTGGGCGAGCAGTACTTC. Its translation: CASMDRVGEQYF.

The chain combines TRBV5-1 with TRBJ2-2; unclear D gene. This CDR3 comprises 14 residues. The germline gives CDR1 SGHRS, CDR2 YFSETQ. Deletions cut 0 bases from V and 3 bases from J, with 6 bases between. CDR3 nucleotide sequence: TGCGCCAGCAGCTTGGCCCTAGACACCGGGGAGCTGTTTTTT. This translates into CASSLALDTGELFF.

The rearrangement joins TRBV5-1 to TRBJ2-1, with 10 bases identical to TRBD2. The CDR3 runs 17 residues. With V trimmed by 4 bases and J by 4 bases, 11 bases remained unmatched. Germline loops: CDR1 SGHRS, CDR2 YFSETQ. CDR3 amino acids: CASSPRSSGGPYNEQFF. In DNA form, the CDR3 reads TGCGCCAGCAGCCCTAGGAGTAGCGGGGGGCCTTACAATGAGCAGTTCTTC.

V and J are TRBV15 and TRBJ2-7; TRBD2 matches 11 bases. Germline assignment: CDR1 LNHNV and CDR2 YYDKDF (reference sequence). With V trimmed by 2 bases and J by 3 bases, 6 bases remained unmatched. The CDR3 has 16 residues. CDR3: CATSRLLAGVYYEQYF. CDR3 nucleotides: TGTGCCACCAGCAGACTACTAGCGGGAGTTTACTACGAGCAGTACTTC.

The genes are TRBV30 and TRBJ2-1, with D unresolved. Trimming pared 4 bases from V and 8 bases from J, leaving 9 bases between. Germline V gene sequence: CDR1 GTSNPN, CDR2 SVGIG (reference sequence). The CDR3 is 11 residues long. CDR3 protein: CAWMDRDEQFF. The CDR3 DNA reads as TGTGCCTGGATGGATCGGGATGAGCAGTTCTTC.

This clone appeared many times. This chain uses TRBV4-2 with TRBJ1-2; D unresolved. Per germline, CDR1 LGHNA and CDR2 YNFKEQ. The CDR3 has 15 residues. The V end was cut by 4 bases, the J end by 2 bases, with 14 bases between. The chain's CDR3 is CASSPSMASNYGYTF. CDR3 DNA sequence: TGTGCCAGCAGCCCCTCGATGGCATCCAACTATGGCTACACCTTC.

The rearrangement uses TRBV2 and TRBJ2-2, with D perhaps TRBD1 (6 bases). Trimming removed 9 bases at V and 3 bases at J, with 8 bases between. CDR1 and CDR2 (germline): SNHLY, FYNNEI. The CDR3 length is 12 residues. The CDR3 protein is CASYRDTGELFF. DNA of the CDR3: TGTGCCAGTTACAGGGACACCGGGGAGCTGTTTTTT.

This chain joins TRBV18 and TRBJ1-1; 10 nucleotides match TRBD1. There are 14 residues in the CDR3. Germline lookup yields CDR1 KGHSH and CDR2 LQKENI. The trim removed 3 bases at V and 6 bases at J, leaving 4 bases unmatched. CDR3 sequence reads: CASSPRQGAPEAFF. The CDR3 nucleotides are TGTGCCAGCTCACCCAGACAGGGGGCCCCTGAAGCTTTCTTT.

The V and J genes are TRBV7-3 and TRBJ1-3, with a possible D match to TRBD1 (5 bases). Germline assignment: CDR1 SGHTA and CDR2 FQGTGA. CDR3 length: 14 amino acids. Trimming removed 5 bases at V and 0 bases at J, with 8 bases between. Here the CDR3 DNA reads TGTGCCAGCAGCGGGGGGTACTCTGGAAACACCATATATTTT. Translation gives CASSGGYSGNTIYF.

The rearrangement joins TRBV29-1 to TRBJ2-5, with D possibly TRBD1 on 5 matching bases. The CDR3 length is 13 residues. Germline V gene sequence: CDR1 SQVTM, CDR2 ANQGSEA. V lost 3 bases, J lost 5 bases, and 13 bases lay in between. The CDR3 DNA reads TGCAGCGTTGAGTCCAGCCCAGGGGAGACCCAGTACTTC. Residues: CSVESSPGETQYF.

The chain is built from TRBV5-6 and TRBJ2-2; 10 bases align to TRBD1. CDR3 length: 16 amino acids. Germline trimming cut 5 bases from V and 4 bases from J; bases unmatched to any gene: 8. Germline CDR1 is SGHDT and CDR2 is YYEEEE. This CDR3 reads CASSTEGQGSTGELFF. In DNA form, the CDR3 reads TGTGCCAGCAGTACCGAGGGACAGGGGAGCACCGGGGAGCTGTTTTTT.

V usage is TRBV21-1 and J usage is TRBJ2-2; TRBD1 reflects the table's D call only, with no check against the DNA. TRBV21-1 is a known pseudogene. The CDR3 is 13 residues long. CDR3 nucleotide sequence: TGTGCCAGCAGCAGACAGAACACCGGGGAGCTGTTTTTT. Translating it yields CASSRQNTGELFF.

This clone occurred once. V is TRBV2 and J is TRBJ1-2, with D tentatively TRBD1 (6 bases). Per the germline V gene, CDR1 is SNHLY and CDR2 is FYNNEI. V lost 6 bases and J lost 8, with 16 bases in between. This CDR3 comprises 13 residues. The CDR3 region has the DNA TGTGCCAGCAGGGTCAGGGGATCGGACGGCTACACCTTC. Its translation is CASRVRGSDGYTF. Combining the CDR3 with reference TRBV2 and TRBJ1-2 gives the whole variable domain EPEVTQTPSHQVTQMGQEVILRCVPISNHLYFYWYRQILGQKVEFLVSFYNNEISEKSEIFDDQFSVERPDGSNFTLKIRSTKLEDSAMYFCASRVRGSDGYTFGSGTRLTVV.

This chain connects TRBV2 to TRBJ2-6; TRBD1 might be the D (5 bases). There are 15 residues in the CDR3. Trimming pared 10 bases from V and 2 bases from J, leaving 15 bases between. Germline-derived CDR1 and CDR2 are SNHLY and FYNNEI. The CDR3 DNA sequence: TGTGCCATCGAACCAGGGCTGGCTGGGGCCAACGTCCTGACTTTC. Protein product: CAIEPGLAGANVLTF.

This clone was observed a single time. The CDR3 bases are TGTGCCAGCAGCCAAGAAAAGGGTGGGGGGGCCCAGCATTTT. This codes for CASSQEKGGGAQHF. The rearrangement uses TRBV4-2 and TRBJ1-5, with D possibly TRBD1 on 5 matching bases. Looked up from germline, CDR1 is LGHNA and CDR2 is YNFKEQ. Trimming removed 0 bases from V and 11 bases from J, with 14 bases in between. The CDR3 totals 14 residues.

The chain couples TRBV27 to TRBJ2-1, with D hard to call. Germline-derived CDR1 and CDR2 are MNHEY and SMNVEV (reference sequence). This CDR3 contains 14 residues. V lost 5 bases and J lost 5, with 13 bases in between. CDR3 nucleotide sequence: TGTGCCAGCAGTCCCGCCCTACTTGACAATGAGCAGTTCTTC. Translating gives CASSPALLDNEQFF.